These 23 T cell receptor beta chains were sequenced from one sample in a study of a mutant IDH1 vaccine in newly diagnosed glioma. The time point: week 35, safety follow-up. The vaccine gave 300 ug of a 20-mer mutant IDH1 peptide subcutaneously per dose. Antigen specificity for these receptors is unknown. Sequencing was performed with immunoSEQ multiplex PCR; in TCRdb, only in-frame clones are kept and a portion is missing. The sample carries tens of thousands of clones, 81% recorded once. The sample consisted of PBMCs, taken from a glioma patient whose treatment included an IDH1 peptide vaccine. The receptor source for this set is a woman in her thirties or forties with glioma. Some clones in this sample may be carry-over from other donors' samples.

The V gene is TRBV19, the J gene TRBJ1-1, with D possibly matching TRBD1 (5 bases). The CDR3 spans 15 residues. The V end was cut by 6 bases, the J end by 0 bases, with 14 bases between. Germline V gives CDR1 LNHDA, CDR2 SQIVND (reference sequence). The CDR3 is CASRGTGTVNTEAFF. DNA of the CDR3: TGTGCCAGTAGGGGGACCGGGACGGTGAACACTGAAGCTTTCTTT.

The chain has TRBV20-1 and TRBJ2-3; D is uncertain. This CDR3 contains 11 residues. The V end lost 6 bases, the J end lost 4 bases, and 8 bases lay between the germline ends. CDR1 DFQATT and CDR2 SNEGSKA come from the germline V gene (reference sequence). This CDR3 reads CSAEKSDTQYF. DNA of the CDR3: TGCAGTGCCGAAAAGTCAGATACGCAGTATTTT.

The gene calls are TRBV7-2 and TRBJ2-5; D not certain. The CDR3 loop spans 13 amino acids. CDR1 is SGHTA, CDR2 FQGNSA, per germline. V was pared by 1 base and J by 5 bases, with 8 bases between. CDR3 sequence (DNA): TGTGCCAGCAGCTTAGAGGACCGGGAGACCCAGTACTTC. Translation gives CASSLEDRETQYF.

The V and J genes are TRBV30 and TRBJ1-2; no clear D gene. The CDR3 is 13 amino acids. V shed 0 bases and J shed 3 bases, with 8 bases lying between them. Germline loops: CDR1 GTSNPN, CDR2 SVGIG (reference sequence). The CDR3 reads CAWSVDFDYGYTF. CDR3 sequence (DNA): TGTGCCTGGAGTGTCGATTTCGACTATGGCTACACCTTC.

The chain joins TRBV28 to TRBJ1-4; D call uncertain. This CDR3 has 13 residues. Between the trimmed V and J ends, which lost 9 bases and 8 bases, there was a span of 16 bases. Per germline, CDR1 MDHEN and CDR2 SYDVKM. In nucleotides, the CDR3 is TGTGCCAGTTTGCGAGGCGGAGGGGAAAAACTGTTTTTT. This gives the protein CASLRGGGEKLFF. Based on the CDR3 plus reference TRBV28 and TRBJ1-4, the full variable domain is DVKVTQSSRYLVKRTGEKVFLECVQDMDHENMFWYRQDPGLGLRLIYFSYDVKMKEKGDIPEGYSVSREKKERFSLILESASTNQTSMYLCASLRGGGEKLFFGSGTQLSVL.

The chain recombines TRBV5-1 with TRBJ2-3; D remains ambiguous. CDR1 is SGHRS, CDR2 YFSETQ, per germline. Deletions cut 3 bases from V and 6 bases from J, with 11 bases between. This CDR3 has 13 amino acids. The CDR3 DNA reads TGCGCCAGCAGCTCTCTTCCCGCGGATACGCAGTATTTT. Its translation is CASSSLPADTQYF.

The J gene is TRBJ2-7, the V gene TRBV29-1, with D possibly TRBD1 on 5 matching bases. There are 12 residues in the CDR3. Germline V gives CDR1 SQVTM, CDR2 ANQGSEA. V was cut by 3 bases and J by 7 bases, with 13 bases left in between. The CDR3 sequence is CSVEMGLREQYF. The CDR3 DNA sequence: TGCAGCGTTGAGATGGGGCTGAGGGAGCAGTACTTC.

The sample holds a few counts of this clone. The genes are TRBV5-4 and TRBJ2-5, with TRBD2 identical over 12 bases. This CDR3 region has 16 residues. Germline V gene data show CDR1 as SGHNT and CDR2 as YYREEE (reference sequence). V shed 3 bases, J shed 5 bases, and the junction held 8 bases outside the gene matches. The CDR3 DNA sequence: TGTGCCAGCAGCTCGCAACTAGCGGGGGGCGGGGAGACCCAGTACTTC. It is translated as CASSSQLAGGGETQYF.

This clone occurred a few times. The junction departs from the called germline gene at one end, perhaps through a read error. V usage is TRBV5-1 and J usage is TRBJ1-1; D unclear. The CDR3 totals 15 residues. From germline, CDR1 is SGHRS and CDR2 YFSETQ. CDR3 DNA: TGCGCCAGCAGCTTGCCGGCTGGCGGGCTAGAGGGAGCTTTCTTC. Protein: CASSLPAGGLEGAFF.

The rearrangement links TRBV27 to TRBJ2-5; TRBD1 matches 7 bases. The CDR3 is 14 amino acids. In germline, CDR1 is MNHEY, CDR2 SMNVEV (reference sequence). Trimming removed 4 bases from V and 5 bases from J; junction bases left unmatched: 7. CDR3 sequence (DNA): TGTGCCAGCAGTTCCCGACAGGGTTTGGAGACCCAGTACTTC. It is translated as CASSSRQGLETQYF.

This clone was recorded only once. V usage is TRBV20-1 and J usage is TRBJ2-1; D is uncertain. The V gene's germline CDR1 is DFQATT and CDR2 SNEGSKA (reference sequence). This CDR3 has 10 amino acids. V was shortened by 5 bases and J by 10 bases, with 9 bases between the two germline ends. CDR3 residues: CSAQQREQFF. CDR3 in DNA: TGCAGTGCTCAACAGCGAGAGCAGTTCTTC.

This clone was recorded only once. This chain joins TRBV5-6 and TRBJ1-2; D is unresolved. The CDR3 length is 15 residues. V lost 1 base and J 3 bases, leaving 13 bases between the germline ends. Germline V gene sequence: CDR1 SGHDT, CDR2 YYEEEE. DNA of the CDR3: TGTGCCAGCAGCTTGTTAAGAGTCAAATACTATGGCTACACCTTC. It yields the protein CASSLLRVKYYGYTF.

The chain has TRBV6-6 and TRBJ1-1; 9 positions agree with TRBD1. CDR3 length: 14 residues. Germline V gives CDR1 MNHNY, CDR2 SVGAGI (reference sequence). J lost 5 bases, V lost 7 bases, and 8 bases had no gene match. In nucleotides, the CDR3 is TGTGCCAGCAAAGAACAGGGGGCAGGAACTGAAGCTTTCTTT. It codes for CASKEQGAGTEAFF.

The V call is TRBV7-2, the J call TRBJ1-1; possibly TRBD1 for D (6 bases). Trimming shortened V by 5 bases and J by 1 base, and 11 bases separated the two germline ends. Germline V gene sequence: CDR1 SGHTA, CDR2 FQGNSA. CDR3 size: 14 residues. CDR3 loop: CASSLTGGNTEAFF. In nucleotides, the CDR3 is TGTGCCAGCAGCCTGACAGGCGGGAACACTGAAGCTTTCTTT.

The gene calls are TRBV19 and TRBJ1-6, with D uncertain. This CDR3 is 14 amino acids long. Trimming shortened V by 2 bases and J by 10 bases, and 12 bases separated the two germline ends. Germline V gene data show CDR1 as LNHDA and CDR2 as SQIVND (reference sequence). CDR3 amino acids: CASSITGGLSPLHF. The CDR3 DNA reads TGTGCCAGTAGTATAACGGGAGGGTTATCACCCCTCCACTTT.

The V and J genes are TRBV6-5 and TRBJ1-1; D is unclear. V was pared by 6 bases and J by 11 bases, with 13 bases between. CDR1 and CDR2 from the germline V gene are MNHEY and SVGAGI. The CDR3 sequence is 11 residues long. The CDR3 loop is CASRSIRVAFF. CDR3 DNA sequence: TGTGCCAGCAGAAGTATCCGGGTGGCTTTCTTT.

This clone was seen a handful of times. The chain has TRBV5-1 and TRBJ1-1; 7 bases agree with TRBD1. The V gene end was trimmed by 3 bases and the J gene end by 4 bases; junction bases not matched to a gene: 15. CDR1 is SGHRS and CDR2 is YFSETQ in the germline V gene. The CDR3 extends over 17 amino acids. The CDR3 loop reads CASSWGTAAVGATEAFF. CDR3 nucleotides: TGCGCCAGCAGCTGGGGGACAGCGGCTGTTGGGGCCACTGAAGCTTTCTTT.

DNA of the CDR3: TGTGCCAGTAGTCTCATAGACGGACAAGAGACCCAGTACTTC. Protein sequence: CASSLIDGQETQYF. The chain has TRBV19 and TRBJ2-5; D remains ambiguous. Per the germline V gene, CDR1 is LNHDA and CDR2 is SQIVND (reference sequence). CDR3 length: 14 residues. The ends were cut back, 5 bases at V and 2 bases at J, with 12 bases in the middle.

CDR3 nucleotides: TGTGCCAGCAGCCAGGGCCAGGGCTCCTACGAGCAGTACTTC. It encodes CASSQGQGSYEQYF. This sequence joins TRBV4-2 and TRBJ2-7; D perhaps matches TRBD1 (5 bases). The V end was cut by 3 bases, the J end by 0 bases, with 9 bases between. CDR1 LGHNA and CDR2 YNFKEQ come from the germline V gene. The CDR3 covers 14 residues.

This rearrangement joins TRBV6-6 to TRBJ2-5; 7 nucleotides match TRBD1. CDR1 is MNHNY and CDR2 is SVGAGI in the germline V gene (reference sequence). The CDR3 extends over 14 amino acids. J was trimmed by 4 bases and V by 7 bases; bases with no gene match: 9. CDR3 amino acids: CASKTVGTAETQYF. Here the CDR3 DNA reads TGTGCCAGCAAAACGGTTGGGACAGCAGAGACCCAGTACTTC.

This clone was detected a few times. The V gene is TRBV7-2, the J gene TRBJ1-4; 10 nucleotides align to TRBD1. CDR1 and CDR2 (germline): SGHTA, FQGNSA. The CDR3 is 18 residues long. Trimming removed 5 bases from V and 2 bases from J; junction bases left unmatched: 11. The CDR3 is CASSLHEWDRGTNEKLFF. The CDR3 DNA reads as TGTGCCAGCAGCCTTCATGAGTGGGACAGGGGCACTAATGAAAAACTGTTTTTT.

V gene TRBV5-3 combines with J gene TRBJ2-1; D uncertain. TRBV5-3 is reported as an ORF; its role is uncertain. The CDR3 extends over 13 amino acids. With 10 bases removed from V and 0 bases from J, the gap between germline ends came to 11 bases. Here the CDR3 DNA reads TGTGCCCGATTAGTAAGCTCCTACAATGAGCAGTTCTTC. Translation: CARLVSSYNEQFF.

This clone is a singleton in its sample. The CDR3 here is CASSVGEHMTGELFF. The CDR3 DNA sequence: TGTGCCAGCAGCGTTGGTGAGCATATGACCGGGGAGCTGTTTTTT. The chain is built from TRBV9 and TRBJ2-2; D gene uncertain. The CDR3 is 15 residues long. The V end was cut by 2 bases, the J end by 5 bases, with 13 bases between. Germline loops: CDR1 SGDLS, CDR2 YYNGEE.